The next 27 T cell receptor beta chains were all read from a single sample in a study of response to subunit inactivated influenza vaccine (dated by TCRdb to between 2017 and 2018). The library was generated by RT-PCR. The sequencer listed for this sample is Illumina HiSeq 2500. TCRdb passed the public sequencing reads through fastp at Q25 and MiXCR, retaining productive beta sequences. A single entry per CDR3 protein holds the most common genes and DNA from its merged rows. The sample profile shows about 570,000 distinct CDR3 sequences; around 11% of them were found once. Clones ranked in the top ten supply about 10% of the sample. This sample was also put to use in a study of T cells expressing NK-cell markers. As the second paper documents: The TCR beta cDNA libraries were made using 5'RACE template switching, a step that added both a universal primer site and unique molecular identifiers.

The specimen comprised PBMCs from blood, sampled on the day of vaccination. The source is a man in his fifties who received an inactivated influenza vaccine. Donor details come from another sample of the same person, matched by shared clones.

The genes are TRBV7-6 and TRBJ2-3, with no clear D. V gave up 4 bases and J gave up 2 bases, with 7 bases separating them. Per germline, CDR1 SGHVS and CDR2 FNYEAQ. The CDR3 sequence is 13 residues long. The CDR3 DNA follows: TGTGCCAGCAGCTACCACTCCACAGATACGCAGTATTTT. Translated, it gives CASSYHSTDTQYF.

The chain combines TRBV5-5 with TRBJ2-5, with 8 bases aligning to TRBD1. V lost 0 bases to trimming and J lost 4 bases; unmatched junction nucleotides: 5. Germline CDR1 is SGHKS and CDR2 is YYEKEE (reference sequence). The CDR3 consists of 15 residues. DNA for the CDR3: TGTGCCAGCAGCTTGGACGGACAGGGTCTAGAGACCCAGTACTTC. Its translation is CASSLDGQGLETQYF.

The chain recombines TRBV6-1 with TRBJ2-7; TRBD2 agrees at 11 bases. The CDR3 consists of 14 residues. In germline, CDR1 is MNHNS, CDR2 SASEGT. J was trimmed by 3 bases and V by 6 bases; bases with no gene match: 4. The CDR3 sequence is CASRVTSGGYEQYF. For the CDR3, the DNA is TGTGCCAGCAGGGTAACTAGCGGGGGCTACGAGCAGTACTTC.

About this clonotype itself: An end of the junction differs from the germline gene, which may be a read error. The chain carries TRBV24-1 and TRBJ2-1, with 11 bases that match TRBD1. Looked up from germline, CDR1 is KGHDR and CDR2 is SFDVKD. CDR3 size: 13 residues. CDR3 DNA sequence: TGTGACACCAGAGGACAGGGGGCTAGTGAGCAGTTCTTC. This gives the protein CDTRGQGASEQFF.

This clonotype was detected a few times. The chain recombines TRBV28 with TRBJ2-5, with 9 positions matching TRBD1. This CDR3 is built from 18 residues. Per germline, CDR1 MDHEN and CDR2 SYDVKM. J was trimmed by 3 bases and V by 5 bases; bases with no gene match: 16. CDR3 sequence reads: CASSRWTGETVMEETQYF. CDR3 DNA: TGTGCCAGCAGTCGCTGGACAGGGGAGACGGTTATGGAAGAGACCCAGTACTTC.

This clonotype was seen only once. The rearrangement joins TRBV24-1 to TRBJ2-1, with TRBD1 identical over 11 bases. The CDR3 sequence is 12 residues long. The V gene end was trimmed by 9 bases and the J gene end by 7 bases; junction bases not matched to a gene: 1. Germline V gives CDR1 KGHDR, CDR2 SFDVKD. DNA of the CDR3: TGTGCCACCCGGGACAGGGGGAATGAGCAGTTCTTC. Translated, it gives CATRDRGNEQFF.

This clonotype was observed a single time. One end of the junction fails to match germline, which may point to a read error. The CDR3, as DNA: TGTACCAGCAGTTTTATCACGAGCAATCAGCCCCAGCATTTT. Translated: CTSSFITSNQPQHF. The chain employs TRBV28 and TRBJ1-5; no clear D gene. Germline CDR1 and CDR2: MDHEN and SYDVKM. The CDR3 runs to 14 residues.

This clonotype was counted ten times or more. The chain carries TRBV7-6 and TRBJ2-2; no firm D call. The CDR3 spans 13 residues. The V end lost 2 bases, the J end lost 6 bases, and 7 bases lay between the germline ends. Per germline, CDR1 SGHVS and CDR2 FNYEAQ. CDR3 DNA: TGTGCCAGCAGCTTAATCTTTCCCGGGGAGCTGTTTTTT. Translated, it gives CASSLIFPGELFF.

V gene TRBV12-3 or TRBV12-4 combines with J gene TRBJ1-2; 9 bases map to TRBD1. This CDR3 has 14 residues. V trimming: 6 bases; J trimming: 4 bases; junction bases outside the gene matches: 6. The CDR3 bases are TGTGCCAGCAGAGCCGGACAGGGGAGCTATGGCTACACCTTC. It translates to CASRAGQGSYGYTF.

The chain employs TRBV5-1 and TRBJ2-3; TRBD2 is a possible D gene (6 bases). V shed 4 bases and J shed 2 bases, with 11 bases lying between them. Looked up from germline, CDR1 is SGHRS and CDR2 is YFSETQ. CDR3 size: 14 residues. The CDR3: CASSVRDFTDTQYF. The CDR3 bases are TGCGCCAGCAGCGTCCGGGACTTCACAGATACGCAGTATTTT. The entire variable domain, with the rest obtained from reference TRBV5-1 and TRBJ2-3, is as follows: KAGVTQTPRYLIKTRGQQVTLSCSPISGHRSVSWYQQTPGQGLQFLFEYFSETQRNKGNFPGRFSGRQFSNSRSEMNVSTLELGDSALYLCASSVRDFTDTQYFGPGTRLTVL.

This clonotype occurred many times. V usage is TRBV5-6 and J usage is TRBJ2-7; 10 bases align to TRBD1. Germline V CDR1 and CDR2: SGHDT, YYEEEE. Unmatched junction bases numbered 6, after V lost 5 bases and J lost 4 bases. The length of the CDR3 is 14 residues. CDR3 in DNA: TGTGCCAGCAGTTTTGACAGGGGGCTGTACGAGCAGTACTTC. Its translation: CASSFDRGLYEQYF.

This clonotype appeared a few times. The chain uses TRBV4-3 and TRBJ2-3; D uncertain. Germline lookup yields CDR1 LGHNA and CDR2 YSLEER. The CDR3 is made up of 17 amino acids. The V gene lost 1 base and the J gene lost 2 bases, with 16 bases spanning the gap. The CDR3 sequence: CASSQGYFRADTDTQYF. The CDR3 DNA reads TGCGCCAGCAGCCAAGGTTATTTCCGGGCCGACACAGATACGCAGTATTTT.

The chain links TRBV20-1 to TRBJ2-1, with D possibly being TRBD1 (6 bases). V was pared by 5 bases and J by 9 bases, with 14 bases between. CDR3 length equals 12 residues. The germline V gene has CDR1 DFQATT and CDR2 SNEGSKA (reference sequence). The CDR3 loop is CSARMGAPEQFF. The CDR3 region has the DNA TGCAGTGCTCGGATGGGGGCTCCTGAGCAGTTCTTC.

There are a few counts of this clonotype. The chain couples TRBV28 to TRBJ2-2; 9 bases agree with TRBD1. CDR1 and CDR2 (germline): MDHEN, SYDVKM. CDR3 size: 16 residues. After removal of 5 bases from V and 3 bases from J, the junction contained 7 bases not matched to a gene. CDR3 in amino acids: CASSPRTGADTGELFF. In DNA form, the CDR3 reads TGTGCCAGCAGTCCACGGACAGGGGCGGACACCGGGGAGCTGTTTTTT.

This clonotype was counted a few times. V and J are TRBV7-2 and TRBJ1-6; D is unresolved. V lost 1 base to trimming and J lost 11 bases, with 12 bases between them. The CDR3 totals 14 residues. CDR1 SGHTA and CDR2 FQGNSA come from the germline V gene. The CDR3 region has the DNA TGTGCCAGCAGCTTAGGAGGAGGGAATCCACCCCTCCACTTT. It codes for CASSLGGGNPPLHF. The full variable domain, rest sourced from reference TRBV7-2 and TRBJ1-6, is GAGVSQSPSNKVTEKGKDVELRCDPISGHTALYWYRQSLGQGLEFLIYFQGNSAPDKSGLPSDRFSAERTGGSVSTLTIQRTQQEDSAVYLCASSLGGGNPPLHFGNGTRLTVT.

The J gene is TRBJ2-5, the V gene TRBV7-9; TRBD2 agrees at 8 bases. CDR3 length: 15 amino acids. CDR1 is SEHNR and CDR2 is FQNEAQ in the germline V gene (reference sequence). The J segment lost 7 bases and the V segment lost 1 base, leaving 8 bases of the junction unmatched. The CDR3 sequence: CASSLELAAGGTQYF. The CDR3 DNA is TGTGCCAGCAGCTTAGAACTAGCGGCAGGAGGGACCCAGTACTTC.

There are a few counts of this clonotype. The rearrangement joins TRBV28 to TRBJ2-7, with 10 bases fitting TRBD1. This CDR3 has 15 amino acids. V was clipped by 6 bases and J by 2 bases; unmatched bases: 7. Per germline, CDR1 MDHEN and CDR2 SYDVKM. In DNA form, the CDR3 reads TGTGCCAGCAGACTCTCCGGGACAGGGGCCTACGAGCAGTACTTC. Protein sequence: CASRLSGTGAYEQYF.

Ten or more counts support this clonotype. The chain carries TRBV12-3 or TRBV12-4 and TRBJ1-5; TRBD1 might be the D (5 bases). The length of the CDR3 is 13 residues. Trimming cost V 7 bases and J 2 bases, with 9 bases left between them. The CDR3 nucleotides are TGTGCCAGCACTGGGGCGGGCAATCAGCCCCAGCATTTT. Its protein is CASTGAGNQPQHF.

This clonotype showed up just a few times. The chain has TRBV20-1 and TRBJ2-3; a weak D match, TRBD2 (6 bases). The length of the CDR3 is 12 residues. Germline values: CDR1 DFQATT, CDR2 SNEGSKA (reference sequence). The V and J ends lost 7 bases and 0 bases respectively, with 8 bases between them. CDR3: CSGGDSTDTQYF. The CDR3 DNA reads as TGCAGTGGGGGGGATAGCACAGATACGCAGTATTTT.

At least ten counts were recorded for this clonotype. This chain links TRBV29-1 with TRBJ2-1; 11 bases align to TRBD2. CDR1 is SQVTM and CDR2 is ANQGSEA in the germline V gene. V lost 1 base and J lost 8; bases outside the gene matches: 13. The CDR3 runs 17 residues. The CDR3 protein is CSVEGRLAGGPYDEQFF. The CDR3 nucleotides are TGCAGCGTTGAAGGTAGGCTAGCGGGAGGACCTTACGATGAGCAGTTCTTC.

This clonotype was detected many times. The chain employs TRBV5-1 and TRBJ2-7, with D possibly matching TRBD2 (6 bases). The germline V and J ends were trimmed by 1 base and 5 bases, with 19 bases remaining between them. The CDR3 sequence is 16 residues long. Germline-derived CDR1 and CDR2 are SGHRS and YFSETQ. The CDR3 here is CASSLNNLGGINEQYF. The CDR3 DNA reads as TGCGCCAGCAGCTTGAATAACCTCGGAGGGATCAACGAGCAGTACTTC.

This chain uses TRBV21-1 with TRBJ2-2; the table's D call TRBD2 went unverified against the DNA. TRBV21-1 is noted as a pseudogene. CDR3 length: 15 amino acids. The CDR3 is CASSKRRGDTGELFF. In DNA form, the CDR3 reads TGTGCCAGCAGCAAACGGCGGGGGGACACCGGGGAGCTGTTTTTT.

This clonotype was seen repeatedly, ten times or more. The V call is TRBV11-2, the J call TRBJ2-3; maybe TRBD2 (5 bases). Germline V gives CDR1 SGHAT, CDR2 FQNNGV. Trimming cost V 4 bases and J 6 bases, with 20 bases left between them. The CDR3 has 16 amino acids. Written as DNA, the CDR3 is TGTGCCAGCAGCTCAGGTGGGAGAATCATTCTGGATACGCAGTATTTT. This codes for CASSSGGRIILDTQYF.

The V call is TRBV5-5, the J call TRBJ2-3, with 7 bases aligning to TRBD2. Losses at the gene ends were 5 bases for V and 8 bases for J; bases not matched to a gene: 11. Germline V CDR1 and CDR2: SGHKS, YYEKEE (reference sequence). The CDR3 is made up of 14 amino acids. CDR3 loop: CASRPWGAGTTQYF. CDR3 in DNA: TGTGCCAGCAGACCGTGGGGAGCGGGGACTACGCAGTATTTT.

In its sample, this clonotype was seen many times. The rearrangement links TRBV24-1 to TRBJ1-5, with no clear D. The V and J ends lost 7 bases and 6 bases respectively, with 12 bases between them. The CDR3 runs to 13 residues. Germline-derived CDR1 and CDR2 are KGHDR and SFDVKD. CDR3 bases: TGTGCCACCAGCAGGTTTGCAGGTCAGCCCCAGCATTTT. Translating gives CATSRFAGQPQHF.

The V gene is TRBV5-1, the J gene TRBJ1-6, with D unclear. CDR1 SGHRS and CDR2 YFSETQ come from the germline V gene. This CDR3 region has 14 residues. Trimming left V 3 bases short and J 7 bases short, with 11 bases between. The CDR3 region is CASSWAEVNSPLHF. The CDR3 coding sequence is TGCGCCAGCAGCTGGGCGGAGGTCAATTCACCCCTCCACTTT.

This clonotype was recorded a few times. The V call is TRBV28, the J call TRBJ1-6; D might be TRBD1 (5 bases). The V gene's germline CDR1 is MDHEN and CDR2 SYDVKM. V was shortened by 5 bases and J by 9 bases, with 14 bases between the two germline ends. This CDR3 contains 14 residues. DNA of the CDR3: TGTGCCAGCAGTCCTGGGCAGGGCCGTTCACCCCTCCACTTT. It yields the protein CASSPGQGRSPLHF.